A selection of T cell receptor beta chains follows, all from one sample in a study of blood T cell repertoires in COVID-19. Assay: immunoSEQ multiplex PCR; the TCRdb copy retains only in-frame clones and omits some. The sample includes approximately 100,000 clones, 85% seen only once; the top ten take over 2%. Sequencing input: peripheral blood. Receptors originate from a human donor in a cohort sampled during active COVID-19. Both conserved end residues are part of each CDR3. D genes are given only for firm matches. The size entry is marked missing in some rows and otherwise reads once, few, many or a size class.

d_call	v_call	j_call	clone_size	cdr3_aa	cdr3_nt
-	TRBV6-5	TRBJ1-1	-	CASSYVENTEAFF	TGTGCCAGCAGTTACGTAGAAAACACTGAAGCTTTCTTT
TRBD1	TRBV29-1	TRBJ2-5	-	CSTGQGEETQYF	TGCAGCACGGGACAGGGGGAAGAGACCCAGTACTTC
TRBD2	TRBV28	TRBJ2-3	-	CASSPGTSGTDTQYF	TGTGCCAGCTCGCCCGGGACTAGCGGTACAGATACGCAGTATTTT
TRBD1	TRBV7-3	TRBJ1-1	-	CASSLTGLPATEAFF	TGTGCCAGCAGCTTGACAGGGCTGCCAGCCACTGAAGCTTTCTTT
-	TRBV7-9	TRBJ1-1	-	CASSLTGANTEAFF	TGTGCCAGCAGCTTAACTGGGGCGAACACTGAAGCTTTCTTT
-	TRBV5-1	TRBJ2-2	-	CASKVGQTNTGELFF	TGCGCCAGCAAGGTTGGACAGACGAACACCGGGGAGCTGTTTTTT
-	TRBV18	TRBJ1-1	-	CASSPQSMNTEAFF	TGTGCCAGCTCACCACAGAGTATGAACACTGAAGCTTTCTTT
TRBD1	TRBV6-6	TRBJ2-1	-	CASSTWDSSYNEQFF	TGTGCCAGCAGTACTTGGGACAGCTCCTACAATGAGCAGTTCTTC
-	TRBV18	TRBJ1-1	-	CASSREPGEAFF	TGTGCCAGCTCACGGGAGCCGGGTGAAGCTTTCTTT
TRBD1	TRBV10-1	TRBJ1-4	-	CASSPPEGGQATNEKLFF	TGCGCCAGCAGTCCCCCAGAGGGGGGACAGGCAACTAATGAAAAACTGTTTTTT
TRBD1	TRBV28	TRBJ2-7	few	CASSHVRGQGAYEQYF	TGTGCCAGCAGTCACGTCCGGGGACAGGGGGCTTACGAGCAGTACTTC
TRBD1	TRBV7-3	TRBJ1-1	-	CASSLTGQGVGTEAFF	TGTGCCAGCAGCTTAACGGGACAGGGAGTGGGGACTGAAGCTTTCTTT
-	TRBV28	TRBJ1-4	-	CASRRGGERKLFF	TGTGCCAGCAGACGGGGCGGGGAGCGAAAACTGTTTTTT
-	TRBV3-1/TRBV3-2	TRBJ2-5	-	CASSQAEDRLWKETQYF	TGTGCCAGCAGCCAAGCCGAAGACAGGCTTTGGAAAGAGACCCAGTACTTC
-	TRBV2	TRBJ2-1	once	CASRESSYNEQFF	TGTGCCAGCAGGGAGAGCTCCTACAATGAGCAGTTCTTC
-	TRBV19	TRBJ1-1	few	CASSVTRDTEAFF	TGTGCCAGTAGTGTGACCCGGGACACTGAAGCTTTCTTT
-	TRBV27	TRBJ2-7	-	CASSLRGGSPYEQYF	TGTGCCAGCAGCCTAAGGGGTGGCAGTCCCTACGAGCAGTACTTC
-	TRBV18	TRBJ2-1	-	CASSPLEGEQFF	TGTGCCAGCTCCCCACTGGAGGGTGAGCAGTTCTTC
-	TRBV5-6	TRBJ2-7	-	CASSTTGSSYEQYF	TGTGCCAGCAGCACCACAGGGAGCTCCTACGAGCAGTACTTC
TRBD2	TRBV10-3	TRBJ2-3	-	CAISDSAGGSDTQYF	TGTGCCATCAGTGACTCTGCGGGAGGCTCAGATACGCAGTATTTT
-	TRBV2	TRBJ1-5	-	CASSPPGVIGNQPQHF	TGTGCCAGCAGCCCTCCAGGGGTCATTGGCAATCAGCCCCAGCATTTT
TRBD1	TRBV25-1	TRBJ1-2	-	CASPHVPGGDYGYTF	TGTGCCAGCCCCCACGTTCCAGGGGGTGACTATGGCTACACCTTC
TRBD1	TRBV19	TRBJ1-5	-	CASSRKMTGAGNQPQHF	TGTGCCAGTAGCAGAAAGATGACAGGGGCTGGCAATCAGCCCCAGCATTTT
-	TRBV30	TRBJ1-5	-	CAWSVLSQPQHF	TGTGCCTGGAGTGTACTGAGTCAGCCCCAGCATTTT
-	TRBV25-1	TRBJ2-1	-	CASSAGIVRNEQFF	TGTGCCAGCAGTGCCGGGATTGTAAGAAATGAGCAGTTCTTC
-	TRBV5-1	TRBJ1-4	-	CASRPVTKEKLFF	TGCGCCAGTCGCCCGGTGACAAAAGAAAAACTGTTTTTT
-	TRBV28	TRBJ1-2	-	CASSLVQEVGGYTF	TGTGCCAGCAGTTTAGTACAGGAAGTGGGTGGCTACACCTTC
-	TRBV27	TRBJ2-7	-	CASSLSPQGGSNYEQYF	TGTGCCAGCAGTTTAAGCCCCCAGGGGGGTTCGAATTACGAGCAGTACTTC
-	TRBV14	TRBJ1-1	-	CASSLQLNTEAFF	TGTGCCAGCAGCCTACAGCTGAACACTGAAGCTTTCTTT
TRBD1	TRBV19	TRBJ1-1	-	CASSRQGSNTEAFF	TGTGCCAGTAGTAGACAGGGTTCGAACACTGAAGCTTTCTTT
TRBD2	TRBV5-3	TRBJ2-3	-	CARSKGLAGFQDTQYF	TGTGCCAGAAGCAAGGGACTAGCGGGGTTCCAAGATACGCAGTATTTT
TRBD1	TRBV6-6	TRBJ2-5	-	CASSPSSTGKDETQYF	TGTGCCAGCAGTCCCTCCTCGACAGGGAAGGATGAGACCCAGTACTTC
-	TRBV9	TRBJ2-3	-	CASSVGGLPETDTQYF	TGTGCCAGCAGCGTAGGAGGTCTACCCGAGACAGATACGCAGTATTTT
TRBD2	TRBV9	TRBJ2-3	-	CASSQREFSTDTQYF	TGTGCCAGCAGCCAGCGGGAGTTTAGCACAGATACGCAGTATTTT
-	TRBV2	TRBJ1-2	few	CASTRDKNYGYTF	TGTGCCAGCACCCGGGACAAGAACTATGGCTACACCTTC
-	TRBV9	TRBJ1-4	-	CASSALATNEKLFF	TGTGCCAGCAGCGCGTTAGCAACTAATGAAAAACTGTTTTTT
-	TRBV6-5	TRBJ1-5	-	CASSYSFSSNQPQHF	TGTGCCAGCAGTTACTCTTTCAGTAGCAATCAGCCCCAGCATTTT
TRBD2	TRBV9	TRBJ2-1	-	CASSERLADSYNEQFF	TGTGCCAGCAGCGAACGACTAGCGGATTCCTACAATGAGCAGTTCTTC
-	TRBV18	TRBJ2-4	-	CASSPRPNIQYF	TGTGCCAGCTCACCACGGCCAAACATTCAGTACTTC
-	TRBV9	TRBJ2-7	once	CASSVRGGEQYF	TGTGCCAGCAGCGTAAGGGGGGGCGAGCAGTACTTC
-	TRBV6-4	TRBJ2-1	-	CASSVMAGNNEQFF	TGTGCCAGCAGTGTAATGGCGGGGAACAATGAGCAGTTCTTC
-	TRBV9	TRBJ1-1	-	CASSAAGRTEAFF	TGTGCCAGCAGCGCCGCGGGGAGGACTGAAGCTTTCTTT
TRBD1	TRBV5-1	TRBJ2-7	-	CASSTTGQGLYEQYF	TGCGCCAGCAGCACAACGGGACAGGGACTCTACGAGCAGTACTTC
-	TRBV6-5	TRBJ1-3	-	CASSYSSISGNTIYF	TGTGCCAGCAGTTACTCGAGCATCTCTGGAAACACCATATATTTT
-	TRBV9	TRBJ1-6	once	CASSVDNSNSPLHF	TGTGCCAGCAGCGTAGATAACAGTAATTCACCCCTCCACTTT
TRBD1	TRBV29-1	TRBJ1-5	-	CSALGQGAGGDQPQHF	TGCAGCGCCCTCGGACAGGGGGCTGGTGGGGATCAGCCCCAGCATTTT
-	TRBV12-3/TRBV12-4	TRBJ1-2	-	CASSLQGNGYTF	TGTGCCAGCAGTCTACAGGGAAATGGCTACACCTTC
TRBD1	TRBV7-8	TRBJ2-1	-	CASSLRGRDDEQFF	TGTGCCAGCAGCCTCAGGGGGCGGGATGATGAGCAGTTCTTC
TRBD2	TRBV7-3	TRBJ2-2	-	CASSSGLGEAGELFF	TGTGCCAGCAGCTCGGGACTAGGCGAAGCCGGGGAGCTGTTTTTT
-	TRBV12-3/TRBV12-4	TRBJ2-7	-	CASTSGRTYEQYF	TGTGCCAGCACCTCCGGGAGAACCTACGAGCAGTACTTC
TRBD2	TRBV5-4	TRBJ2-3	once	CASTTGGSNTDTQYF	TGTGCCAGCACCACCGGGGGGTCGAACACAGATACGCAGTATTTT